This entry is about one TCR beta chain. This clone occurred a few times. Its antigen is still unknown. Qualities for individual bases were not recorded, and no much larger clone is one base off. From cysteine to phenylalanine, the CDR3 is 15 amino acids long. The CDR3 DNA has 45 bases and is translated from base 1. V trim: 5 bases; J trim: 0 bases; unmatched bases: 6. CDR1 and CDR2 are read off the germline V gene as SGHTA and FQGNSA. The protocol used for the library was the immunoSEQ multiplex PCR assay. TCRdb mirrors the immuneACCESS table, restricted to in-frame sequences. Some clones are absent from its copies; in checked studies, under half trace to an unresolved V gene, and the reason for the others is unknown. The sample contains about 660,000 clones, roughly 90% of them found a single time. Together, the top ten hold about 0.01% of the sample. This entry comes from a study of shared T cell receptors in the human thymus (TCRdb year 2021). Notes on the research overall: The study investigated the way shared, self-reactive T-cell receptor alpha chains are produced in the human thymus.

Separately, the same data were catalogued under a study of human thymus T cells. The other study reports the following: The donors were immunologically healthy infants in Finland who had open corrective cardiac surgery for congenital heart defects. Thymus tissue was obtained as surgical resects removed during corrective cardiac surgery. Biased V and J gene segment usage appeared to be present in both thymic and peripheral blood repertoires. According to the related research, thymic TCR repertoires were highly overlapping among unrelated individuals. TCR alpha and beta repertoires from roughly 8 infant thymus samples and a few related peripheral blood samples were characterized in the study. Donor ages ranging from roughly 6 to 250 days were recorded, and several male and a couple of female infants were included in the cohort. After being mechanically released from the tissue, thymocytes were kept at -70 degrees C in pellets of about 9-34 million cells. A QIAsymphony instrument was used to extract genomic DNA from frozen cell pellets. The immunoSEQ multiplex PCR assay was used to amplify the TCRB and TCRAD loci from a standardized amount of quality-controlled genomic DNA. The V(D)J region was spanned by amplicons of a length sufficient to cover the CDR3 and to identify V and J genes. Through the commercial immunoSEQ service, the amplicons were sequenced on an Illumina platform. Primer bias and sequencing errors were corrected as previously described, and TCRAD and TCRB were defined on the basis of the IMGT database. Analysis of the repertoires was done with immunoSEQ Analyzer 3.0 and VDJTools and included basic statistics, V/J segment usage, diversity estimates, rarefaction and pairwise overlap. To estimate diversity, the Chao1, ChaoE, Efron-Thisted, Shannon and inverse Simpson indices were applied, and diversity was also estimated on datasets down-sampled to the smallest sample. Repertoire overlap was assessed by strict matching of CDR3 nucleotide sequence, V gene and J gene, and clustering was done by Jaccard-based multidimensional scaling. On average, thymus samples gave 750,000 to 1,000,000 unique TCRB clonotypes, whereas blood samples gave around 80,000.

The sample consisted of thymocytes. In this chain, TRBV7-2 is recombined with TRBJ2-7, with 8 bases aligning to TRBD1. This clonotype was sampled from a boy under two years old with a congenital heart defect. Donor details come from another sample of the same person, matched by shared clones. The bases are TGTGCCAGCAGCCCAGGGGGCGGGGTCTCCTACGAGCAGTACTTC. Translated, this gives CASSPGGGVSYEQYF.